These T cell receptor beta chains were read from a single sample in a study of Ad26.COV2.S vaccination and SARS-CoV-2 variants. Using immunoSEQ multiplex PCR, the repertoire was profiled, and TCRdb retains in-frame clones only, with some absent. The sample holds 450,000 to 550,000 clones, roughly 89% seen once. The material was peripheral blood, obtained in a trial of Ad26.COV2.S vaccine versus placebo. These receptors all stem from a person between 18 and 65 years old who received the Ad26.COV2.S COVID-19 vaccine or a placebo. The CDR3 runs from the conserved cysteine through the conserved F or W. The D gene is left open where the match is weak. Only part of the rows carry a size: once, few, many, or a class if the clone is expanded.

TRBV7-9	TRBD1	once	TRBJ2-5	CASSLPTRGTGVVTQYF	TGTGCCAGCAGCTTACCCACTAGGGGCACAGGGGTCGTGACCCAGTACTTC
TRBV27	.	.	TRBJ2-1	CASSLSWSVNEQFF	TGTGCCAGCAGTTTATCGTGGTCTGTGAATGAGCAGTTCTTC
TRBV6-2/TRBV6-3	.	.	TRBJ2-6	CASSNDGASGANVLTF	TGTGCCAGCAGTAACGACGGAGCATCTGGGGCCAACGTCCTGACTTTC
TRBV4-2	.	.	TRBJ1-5	CASSQGTSGDSGTQHF	TGTGCCAGCAGCCAAGGGACCTCGGGGGACTCGGGGACCCAGCATTTT
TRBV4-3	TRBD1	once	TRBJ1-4	CASSLWRGRDEKLFF	TGCGCCAGCAGCCTCTGGAGGGGGCGAGATGAAAAACTGTTTTTT
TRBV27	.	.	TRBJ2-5	CASSLIASWGQETQYF	TGTGCCAGCAGTTTAATCGCAAGTTGGGGACAAGAGACCCAGTACTTC
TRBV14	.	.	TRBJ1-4	CASSPYRNRNEKLFF	TGTGCCAGCAGCCCGTACAGGAATCGAAATGAAAAACTGTTTTTT
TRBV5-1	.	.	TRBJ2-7	CASSLETGTFTYEQYF	TGCGCCAGCAGCTTGGAAACCGGGACTTTCACCTACGAGCAGTACTTC
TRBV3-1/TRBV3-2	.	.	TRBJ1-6	CASSQTTANSPLHF	TGTGCCAGCAGCCAGACGACAGCTAATTCACCCCTCCACTTT
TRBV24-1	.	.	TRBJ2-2	CATKGRKNTGELFF	TGTGCCACCAAAGGCAGAAAAAACACCGGGGAGCTGTTTTTT
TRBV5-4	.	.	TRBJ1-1	CASSSGSRETEAFF	TGTGCCAGCAGCTCCGGTAGCAGGGAAACTGAAGCTTTCTTT
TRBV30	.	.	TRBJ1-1	CAWDGGYTEAFF	TGTGCCTGGGACGGAGGGTACACTGAAGCTTTCTTT
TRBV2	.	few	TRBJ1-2	CASRDPGPGRGYGYTF	TGTGCCAGCAGAGACCCGGGACCGGGCCGAGGATATGGCTACACCTTC
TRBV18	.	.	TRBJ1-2	CASSPDGYGYTF	TGTGCCAGCTCACCGGACGGCTATGGCTACACCTTC
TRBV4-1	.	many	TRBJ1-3	CASSQEFSTIYF	TGCGCCAGCAGCCAAGAATTCAGCACCATATATTTT
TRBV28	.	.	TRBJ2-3	CASSSGGVEADTQYF	TGTGCCAGCTCCTCAGGAGGGGTGGAAGCAGATACGCAGTATTTT
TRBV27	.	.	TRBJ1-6	CASSRDPNRVDSPLHF	TGTGCCAGCAGTCGGGACCCGAACAGGGTCGATTCACCCCTCCACTTT
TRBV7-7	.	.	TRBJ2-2	CASSNYQGNTGELFF	TGTGCCAGCAGCAACTATCAGGGGAACACCGGGGAGCTGTTTTTT
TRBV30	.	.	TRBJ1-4	CAWSVLEKLFF	TGTGCCTGGAGTGTTCTGGAAAAACTGTTTTTT
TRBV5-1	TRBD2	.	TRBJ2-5	CASSPWGGRGETQYF	TGCGCCAGCAGCCCCTGGGGAGGGAGGGGAGAGACCCAGTACTTC
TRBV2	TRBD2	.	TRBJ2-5	CASSEQASGYQETQYF	TGTGCCAGCAGTGAACAGGCTAGCGGGTATCAAGAGACCCAGTACTTC
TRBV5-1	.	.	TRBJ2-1	CASSLQQAYNEQFF	TGCGCCAGCAGCTTGCAGCAGGCCTACAATGAGCAGTTCTTC